This TCR beta chain appears in the sequencing data of a study of T cells in Graves' hyperthyroidism and ophthalmopathy. Whole-study results and caveats: Most clonotypes that expanded in the thyroid above 0.001 also showed up in blood.

This clonotype was recorded many times. No antigen is known for it. Individuals with ophthalmopathy presented a Clinical Activity Score of at least 3, a NOSPECS grade of at least 4 and a duration under 3 months. Diagnostic decisions used clinical symptoms, serum thyroxine and TRAb, thyroid ultrasound and orbital computed tomography. Cells are PBMCs isolated from 10 ml of fresh blood. TCR beta CDR3 region amplification was performed from RNA transcripts. HTBI primers were the set used in a first-round RT-PCR of the TCR CDR3. TCRdb fed the multiplex PCR reads into MiXCR, producing one record per CDR3 protein. The sample lists fewer than 400,000 distinct CDR3 sequences, about an eighth seen once, with approximately 27% in the top ten. V was trimmed by 7 bases and J by 5 bases, leaving 11 bases between them. The CDR3 covers 11 residues. Germline CDR1 SQVTM, CDR2 ANQGSEA.

The TCR originated in a man in his forties or fifties with Graves' ophthalmopathy. The sequenced sample consisted of blood. The genes are TRBV29-1 and TRBJ2-5; possible D gene TRBD2, 5 bases. The CDR3 is CSAGLGETQYF. Written as DNA, the CDR3 is TGCAGCGCAGGACTCGGGGAGACCCAGTACTTC.